This is a list of T cell receptor beta chains from one sample in a study of blood T cell repertoires in COVID-19. Data came from immunoSEQ multiplex PCR; TCRdb stores just in-frame clones and leaves some out. The repertoire holds approximately 280,000 clones, with around 85% as singletons. The specimen was PBMCs or T cells enriched from blood (not recorded which). The receptors originated from a woman in her 50s who had recovered from COVID-19. Both conserved end residues are trimmed from each CDR3.

V gene: TRBV5-6; CDR3 protein: ASSAIPGQGTSYEQY
V gene: TRBV6-2/TRBV6-3; CDR3 protein: ASSYSMDRGGGNQPQH
V gene: TRBV7-2; CDR3 protein: ASSSTGGDEQY
V gene: TRBV19; CDR3 protein: ASSPQAMNTEAF
V gene: TRBV9; CDR3 protein: ASSVGKGRSPLH
V gene: TRBV4-3; CDR3 protein: ASSQGPSGNSYEQY
V gene: TRBV5-1; CDR3 protein: ASSFRDTYNEQF
V gene: TRBV13; CDR3 protein: ASSRWRTGGETQY
V gene: TRBV6-2/TRBV6-3; CDR3 protein: ASSYRGSTEAF
V gene: TRBV12-3/TRBV12-4; CDR3 protein: ASKAGGSSEQF
V gene: TRBV7-2; CDR3 protein: ASSYSAGTRNSPLH
V gene: TRBV2; CDR3 protein: ASSDGRGRDSGNTIY
V gene: TRBV6-5; CDR3 protein: ASSYSSRAGNEQF
V gene: TRBV7-9; CDR3 protein: ASSSWTGGIPGSQY
V gene: TRBV6-5; CDR3 protein: ASSSRTGDREKLF
V gene: TRBV19; CDR3 protein: ASSAGQGTGNTIY
V gene: TRBV19; CDR3 protein: ASSSQGATEAF
V gene: TRBV4-3; CDR3 protein: ASSQDLSTGSYNSPLH
V gene: TRBV27; CDR3 protein: ASSLSPRTGAKNIQY
V gene: TRBV19; CDR3 protein: AVKTGATEAF
V gene: TRBV19; CDR3 protein: ASSIGMAGLTDTQY
V gene: TRBV4-2; CDR3 protein: ASSQQGKVDQPQH
V gene: TRBV7-9; CDR3 protein: ASSASTSSLYNEQF
V gene: TRBV28; CDR3 protein: ASSLSDEKLF
V gene: TRBV6-6; CDR3 protein: ASTDRSSYNSPLH
V gene: TRBV6-1; CDR3 protein: ASRETGEGKAF
V gene: TRBV21-1; CDR3 protein: ASSTILKKDRGFNTQY
V gene: TRBV5-6; CDR3 protein: ASSYASSGVTNEQF
V gene: TRBV3-1/TRBV3-2; CDR3 protein: ASSRNLAGRVQETQY
V gene: TRBV10-3; CDR3 protein: AIGQSNQPQH
V gene: TRBV7-9; CDR3 protein: ASSLSSRYEQY
V gene: TRBV7-6; CDR3 protein: ASSLTGQGSYEQY
V gene: TRBV27; CDR3 protein: ASSFWQGKSNYGYT
V gene: TRBV2; CDR3 protein: ASSEQGSYNEQF
V gene: TRBV20-1; CDR3 protein: SASPEDTQY
V gene: TRBV7-9; CDR3 protein: ASTFSGEQY
V gene: TRBV28; CDR3 protein: ASRPWDISSYNSPLH
V gene: TRBV5-1; CDR3 protein: ASSLTGGTAKQETQY
V gene: TRBV14; CDR3 protein: ASSQSSGSFNEQF
V gene: TRBV19; CDR3 protein: ASSTQMDRAGNQPQH
V gene: TRBV11-2; CDR3 protein: ASSQFRDRGLRQY
V gene: TRBV7-9; CDR3 protein: ASSLGQGNTIY
V gene: TRBV6-5; CDR3 protein: ASSNRGVQPQH
V gene: TRBV7-2; CDR3 protein: ASSFTGTANSPLH
V gene: TRBV5-4; CDR3 protein: ASSFTSGRAGEQY
V gene: TRBV27; CDR3 protein: ASSKQGASNQPQH
V gene: TRBV7-9; CDR3 protein: ASSPDRAYYGYT
V gene: TRBV12-3/TRBV12-4; CDR3 protein: ASSFSRANVLT
V gene: TRBV7-9; CDR3 protein: ASSPRRVHTEAF
V gene: TRBV6-2/TRBV6-3; CDR3 protein: ASSSTQELRGRDEQY
V gene: TRBV12-3/TRBV12-4; CDR3 protein: ASSLGQPYEQY
V gene: TRBV19; CDR3 protein: ASSEQGTQPQH
V gene: TRBV19; CDR3 protein: ASNSAGGYNQPQH
V gene: TRBV5-1; CDR3 protein: ASSLVAGRANEKLF
V gene: TRBV14; CDR3 protein: ASSLWTGRQETQY
V gene: TRBV27; CDR3 protein: ASSFELAHNEQF
V gene: TRBV25-1; CDR3 protein: ASSNGRDHPYEQY
V gene: TRBV2; CDR3 protein: ASSDFGLRAETQY
V gene: TRBV5-1; CDR3 protein: ASSLARDSLSTEAF